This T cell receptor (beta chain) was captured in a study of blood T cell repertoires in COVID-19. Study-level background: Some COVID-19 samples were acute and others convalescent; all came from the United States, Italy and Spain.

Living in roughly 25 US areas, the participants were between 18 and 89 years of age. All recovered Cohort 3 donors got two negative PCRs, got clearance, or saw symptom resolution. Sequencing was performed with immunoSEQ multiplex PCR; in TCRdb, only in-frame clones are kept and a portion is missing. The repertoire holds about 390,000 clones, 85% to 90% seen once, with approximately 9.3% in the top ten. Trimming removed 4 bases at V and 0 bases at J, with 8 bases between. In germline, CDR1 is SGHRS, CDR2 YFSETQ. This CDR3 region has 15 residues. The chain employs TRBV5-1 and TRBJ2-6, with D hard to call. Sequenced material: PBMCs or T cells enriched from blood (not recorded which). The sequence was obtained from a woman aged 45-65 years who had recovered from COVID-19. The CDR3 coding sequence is TGCGCCAGCAGCCCTCCGGTCTCTGGGGCCAACGTCCTGACTTTC. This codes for CASSPPVSGANVLTF.